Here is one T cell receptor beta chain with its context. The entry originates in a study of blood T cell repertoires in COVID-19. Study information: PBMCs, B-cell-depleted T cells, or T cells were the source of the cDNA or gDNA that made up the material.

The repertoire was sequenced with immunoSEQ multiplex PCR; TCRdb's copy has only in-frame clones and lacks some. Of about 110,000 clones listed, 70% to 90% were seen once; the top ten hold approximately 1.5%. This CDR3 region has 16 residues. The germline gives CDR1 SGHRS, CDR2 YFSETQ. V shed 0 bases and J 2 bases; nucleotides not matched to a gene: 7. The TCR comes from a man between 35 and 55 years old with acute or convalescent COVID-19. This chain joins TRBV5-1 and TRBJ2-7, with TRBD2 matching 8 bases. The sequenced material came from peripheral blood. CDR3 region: CASSLEGSGDPYEQYF. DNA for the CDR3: TGCGCCAGCAGCTTGGAGGGTAGCGGGGATCCCTACGAGCAGTACTTC.